These 10 T cell receptor beta chains were all obtained from the same sample, sequenced in a study of long-term antiretroviral therapy in people with HIV. They ran version v3.0 of the immunoSEQ assay at survey level. TCRdb's copy holds only in-frame clones and misses some; the assay was immunoSEQ multiplex PCR. The sample lists 15,000 to 20,000 clones, 88% occurring once. The material sequenced was unsorted PBMCs, taken 2.3 years before starting antiretroviral therapy. The origin of the receptors is a woman in her twenties or thirties with HIV.

The CDR3 protein is CASSVGTVPNTEAFF. The DNA for the CDR3 is TGTGCCAGCAGCGTAGGAACGGTACCGAACACTGAAGCTTTCTTT. This chain connects TRBV9 to TRBJ1-1; unclear D gene. This CDR3 has 15 amino acids. Trimming took 0 bases from V and 1 from J, leaving 10 bases between them. CDR1 is SGDLS and CDR2 is YYNGEE in the germline V gene.

V gene TRBV25-1 combines with J gene TRBJ1-1, with 9 bases identical to TRBD1. This CDR3 has 17 amino acids. CDR1 MGHDK and CDR2 SYGVNS come from the germline V gene. Unmatched junction bases numbered 17, after V lost 2 bases and J lost 10 bases. This chain's CDR3 is CASSEPTGIGTGRLAFF. The CDR3 DNA is TGTGCCAGCAGTGAACCTACTGGTATAGGGACAGGGCGTCTAGCTTTCTTT.

V usage is TRBV5-1 and J usage is TRBJ2-2; 7 nucleotides align to TRBD1. V trimming: 4 bases; J trimming: 1 base; junction bases outside the gene matches: 4. Germline values: CDR1 SGHRS, CDR2 YFSETQ. The length of the CDR3 is 15 residues. The CDR3 region has the DNA TGCGCCAGCAGCATTAGACAGGGGAACACCGGGGAGCTGTTTTTT. It translates to CASSIRQGNTGELFF.

This chain uses TRBV29-1 with TRBJ2-7; D remains ambiguous. The germline gives CDR1 SQVTM, CDR2 ANQGSEA. The CDR3 totals 13 residues. V lost 5 bases and J lost 3, with 14 bases in between. The CDR3 is CSVSAADHYEQYF. CDR3 bases: TGCAGCGTTTCGGCGGCGGACCACTACGAGCAGTACTTC.

The rearrangement links TRBV29-1 to TRBJ1-2; the D is unclear. CDR1 SQVTM and CDR2 ANQGSEA come from the germline V gene. Deletions cut 1 base from V and 8 bases from J, with 8 bases between. CDR3 size: 11 residues. CDR3 bases: TGCAGCGTTGAAGTGGGCGAGGGCTACACCTTC. This sequence encodes CSVEVGEGYTF.

This chain links TRBV7-9 with TRBJ1-2; possibly TRBD1 for D (5 bases). V shed 1 base and J shed 5 bases, with 11 bases lying between them. Per the germline V gene, CDR1 is SEHNR and CDR2 is FQNEAQ (reference sequence). The CDR3 extends over 14 amino acids. CDR3: CASSLEGGGYGYTF. The CDR3 DNA sequence: TGTGCCAGCAGCTTAGAAGGCGGGGGTTATGGCTACACCTTC.

The chain carries TRBV4-3 and TRBJ2-1; no definite D call. V lost 3 bases to trimming and J lost 0 bases, with 15 bases between them. There are 17 residues in the CDR3. CDR1 is LGHNA and CDR2 is YSLEER in the germline V gene. CDR3 in DNA: TGCGCCAGCAGCCATGCCACCCCAGGTAGCTCCTACAATGAGCAGTTCTTC. The encoded protein is CASSHATPGSSYNEQFF.

The chain has TRBV9 and TRBJ2-5; perhaps TRBD1 as D (5 bases). The CDR3 is made up of 13 amino acids. From germline, CDR1 is SGDLS and CDR2 YYNGEE. V was shortened by 2 bases and J by 5 bases, with 10 bases between the two germline ends. CDR3 loop: CASSVTGTETQYF. CDR3 DNA sequence: TGTGCCAGCAGCGTCACAGGTACCGAGACCCAGTACTTC.

The J gene is TRBJ1-1, the V gene TRBV18; D might be TRBD1 (6 bases). V was cut by 0 bases and J by 1 base, with 12 bases left in between. This CDR3 has 16 residues. Germline lookup yields CDR1 KGHSH and CDR2 LQKENI. The DNA for the CDR3 is TGTGCCAGCTCACCACCGGGCAGGGGATCGAACACTGAAGCTTTCTTT. Encoded protein: CASSPPGRGSNTEAFF.

J is TRBJ2-2 and V is TRBV14; D is undetermined. V lost 4 bases, J lost 8 bases, and 11 bases lay in between. This CDR3 has 13 amino acids. In germline, CDR1 is SGHDN, CDR2 FVKESK. The chain's CDR3 is CASSPLGSGELFF. The CDR3 region has the DNA TGTGCCAGCAGCCCTCTCGGATCAGGGGAGCTGTTTTTT. The entire variable domain, with the rest obtained from reference TRBV14 and TRBJ2-2, is as follows: EAGVTQFPSHSVIEKGQTVTLRCDPISGHDNLYWYRRVMGKEIKFLLHFVKESKQDESGMPNNRFLAERTGGTYSTLKVQPAELEDSGVYFCASSPLGSGELFFGEGSRLTVL.